This is a list of T cell receptor beta chains from one sample in a study of response to subunit inactivated influenza vaccine. TCRdb analysed the RT-PCR reads with MiXCR anew, one entry per CDR3 protein. Of a few hundred thousand distinct CDR3 sequences listed, 21% are singletons. The input for sequencing was PBMCs from blood, taken 21 months after vaccination. The receptors derive from a man between 50 and 75 years old who received an inactivated influenza vaccine. Each CDR3 is given with its conserved first and last residue. D genes are given only for firm matches.

J gene | V gene | D gene | CDR3 protein
TRBJ2-7 | TRBV20-1 | TRBD1 | CSARGDRAYEQYF
TRBJ1-6 | TRBV4-2 | . | CASSQDRQAAYNSPLHF
TRBJ2-2 | TRBV4-3 | . | CASSLAGRFANTGELFF
TRBJ2-1 | TRBV6-5 | TRBD1 | CASSLNRGHNEQFF
TRBJ2-1 | TRBV2 | . | CASSEGVRNEQFF
TRBJ1-1 | TRBV6-2/TRBV6-3 | TRBD1 | CASSSKRTGGGKAFF
TRBJ1-1 | TRBV27 | . | CASSFVRGTEAFF
TRBJ1-3 | TRBV3-1 | . | CASSRTVVGNTIYF
TRBJ2-1 | TRBV4-2 | TRBD2 | CASSRDGTSGIYNEQFF
TRBJ2-5 | TRBV5-1 | TRBD2 | CASSAGLAGTETQYF
TRBJ1-1 | TRBV20-1 | . | CSARDLRATEAFF
TRBJ2-1 | TRBV7-9 | . | CASSLVTFNEQFF
TRBJ2-3 | TRBV5-1 | . | CASSLVGATDTQYF
TRBJ1-5 | TRBV12-3/TRBV12-4 | . | CASSQGQMGSNQPQHF
TRBJ2-2 | TRBV7-9 | . | CASSLGQRNTGELFF
TRBJ2-1 | TRBV4-3 | . | CASSQDGYNEQFF
TRBJ2-1 | TRBV2 | TRBD1 | CASSETPTGGKENEQFF
TRBJ2-2 | TRBV28 | . | CASSLITGTRNTGELFF
TRBJ2-7 | TRBV6-2/TRBV6-3 | . | CASNPDGAYEQYF
TRBJ2-7 | TRBV7-9 | . | CASSLYQKYEQYF
TRBJ2-7 | TRBV20-1 | . | CSADPGGGGGEQYF
TRBJ2-1 | TRBV14 | . | CASSQGGQSYNEQFF
TRBJ2-1 | TRBV7-3 | TRBD2 | CASSIGTSGSGNEQFF